The present entry profiles one TCR beta chain with its context. With 60 Vbeta and 13 Jbeta primers, the PCR was carried out. Assay: immunoSEQ multiplex PCR; the TCRdb copy retains only in-frame clones and omits some. The sample shows roughly 100,000 clones, around 79% of them seen only once. The CDR3 length is 16 residues. The trim removed 1 base at V and 9 bases at J, leaving 10 bases unmatched. Germline V gene lookup returns CDR1 SGHTA and CDR2 FQGNSA. The data belong to a study of cytomegalovirus exposure and HLA in healthy donors. This chain uses TRBV7-2 with TRBJ2-1, with TRBD2 identical over 9 bases. The TCR originated in a man aged 60 to 75 in good health and CMV-seropositive. The sequencing input was PBMCs. CDR3 protein: CASSLVEGRGGGEQFF. The CDR3 nucleotides are TGTGCCAGCAGCTTAGTGGAGGGGCGGGGGGGAGGTGAGCAGTTCTTC. The variable domain in full, with the rest retrieved from reference TRBV7-2 and TRBJ2-1, is GAGVSQSPSNKVTEKGKDVELRCDPISGHTALYWYRQSLGQGLEFLIYFQGNSAPDKSGLPSDRFSAERTGGSVSTLTIQRTQQEDSAVYLCASSLVEGRGGGEQFFGPGTRLTVL.